This is a list of T cell receptor beta chains from one sample in a study of blood T cell repertoires in COVID-19. Only in-frame clones appear in the TCRdb table, and some are missing; sequencing was by immunoSEQ multiplex PCR. The table includes about 190,000 clones, over 75% detected once. The sequencing sample was made of peripheral blood. All receptors come from a woman aged 40-49 years who had recovered from COVID-19. Each CDR3 is given with its conserved first and last residue. The D gene is left open where the match is weak. The size field is filled for only some rows; it gives once, few, many or a size class.

size: .
V: TRBV18
D: .
J: TRBJ1-6
DNA: TGTGCCAGCTCACCGATGGACAGCTCAAATTCACCCCTCCACTTT
CDR3: CASSPMDSSNSPLHF

size: .
V: TRBV3-1/TRBV3-2
D: .
J: TRBJ1-2
DNA: TGTGCCAGCAGCTCAATAGGGGGGGCTGATGGCTACACCTTC
CDR3: CASSSIGGADGYTF

size: .
V: TRBV6-1
D: TRBD1
J: TRBJ2-5
DNA: TGTGCCAGCAGTGACCCGTCGACAGGGGAAGAGACCCAGTACTTC
CDR3: CASSDPSTGEETQYF

size: .
V: TRBV5-1
D: .
J: TRBJ2-1
DNA: TGCGCCAGCAGCTTGGATCAGGGCTCCTACAATGAGCAGTTCTTC
CDR3: CASSLDQGSYNEQFF

size: .
V: TRBV6-5
D: TRBD2
J: TRBJ2-5
DNA: TGTGCCAGCATACGAGCGGGAGGAGAGACCCAGTACTTC
CDR3: CASIRAGGETQYF

size: .
V: TRBV2
D: .
J: TRBJ2-1
DNA: TGTGCCAGCAGCAGAGGGCCTCGGACGCAGTTCTTC
CDR3: CASSRGPRTQFF

size: .
V: TRBV9
D: TRBD2
J: TRBJ2-7
DNA: TGTGCCAGCAGCGTAGGGGGGACTAGCGGGAGTAACGAGCAGTACTTC
CDR3: CASSVGGTSGSNEQYF

size: .
V: TRBV19
D: TRBD2
J: TRBJ2-1
DNA: TGTGCCAGTAGTACCTCTAGCGGGAGGGCCTTCAATGAGCAGTTCTTC
CDR3: CASSTSSGRAFNEQFF

size: .
V: TRBV6-5
D: TRBD1
J: TRBJ2-1
DNA: TGTGCCAGCAGTTACTCCGGGACAGGGAGGGATGAGCAGTTCTTC
CDR3: CASSYSGTGRDEQFF

size: .
V: TRBV6-6
D: .
J: TRBJ1-1
DNA: TGTGCCAGCAAGGGAGTGAACACTGAAGCTTTCTTT
CDR3: CASKGVNTEAFF

size: .
V: TRBV5-1
D: TRBD2
J: TRBJ2-1
DNA: TGCGCCAGCAGCTTGGGGGGTGCGGGAGGGAATGAGCAGTTCTTC
CDR3: CASSLGGAGGNEQFF

size: once
V: TRBV6-1
D: .
J: TRBJ1-2
DNA: TGTGCCAGCAGTGATGCTTCGCAGGGAAGGGGCAACTATGGCTACACCTTC
CDR3: CASSDASQGRGNYGYTF

size: few
V: TRBV19
D: TRBD1
J: TRBJ2-5
DNA: TGTGCCAGTAGGGACAGGGCAGAAGAGACCCAGTACTTC
CDR3: CASRDRAEETQYF

size: .
V: TRBV2
D: .
J: TRBJ1-1
DNA: TGTGCCAGCAGTTGGGAGAGTAGGACTGAAGCTTTCTTT
CDR3: CASSWESRTEAFF

size: .
V: TRBV7-8
D: .
J: TRBJ2-7
DNA: TGTGCCAGCAGCTTTGTCGGGAGCTACGAGCAGTACTTC
CDR3: CASSFVGSYEQYF

size: .
V: TRBV29-1
D: TRBD2
J: TRBJ2-2
DNA: TGCAGCGTTGCAGCGGGAGGCCCCGGGGAGCTGTTTTTT
CDR3: CSVAAGGPGELFF

size: .
V: TRBV19
D: .
J: TRBJ2-2
DNA: TGTGCCAGTAGTATTGCCTATTCGAACACCGGGGAGCTGTTTTTT
CDR3: CASSIAYSNTGELFF

size: few
V: TRBV6-5
D: .
J: TRBJ2-5
DNA: TGTGCCAGCAGTTACTCTACTGATCAAGAGACCCAGTACTTC
CDR3: CASSYSTDQETQYF

size: few
V: TRBV7-9
D: TRBD2
J: TRBJ2-3
DNA: TGTGCCAGCAGCTTATCCCTAGCGGGAACCACAGATACGCAGTATTTT
CDR3: CASSLSLAGTTDTQYF

size: once
V: TRBV10-3
D: .
J: TRBJ1-2
DNA: TGTGCCATCAGTGAGTCTGTTACAGGTCCAACCGGGGGCTACACCTTC
CDR3: CAISESVTGPTGGYTF

size: .
V: TRBV29-1
D: TRBD1
J: TRBJ1-5
DNA: TGCAGCGTTGCAGCCGGGACAGAGGGTCAGCCCCAGCATTTT
CDR3: CSVAAGTEGQPQHF

size: .
V: TRBV25-1
D: .
J: TRBJ1-2
DNA: TGTGCCAGCAGTGAGATGGTGCTGGGCGGCTACACCTTC
CDR3: CASSEMVLGGYTF

size: .
V: TRBV18
D: .
J: TRBJ2-2
DNA: TGTGCCAGCTCACCATCTCGGACAGACAAATTCACCGGGGAGCTGTTTTTT
CDR3: CASSPSRTDKFTGELFF

size: .
V: TRBV7-2
D: TRBD1
J: TRBJ1-5
DNA: TGTGCCAGCAGCGCACAGGGGGGCAATCAGCCCCAGCATTTT
CDR3: CASSAQGGNQPQHF

size: .
V: TRBV28
D: .
J: TRBJ2-2
DNA: TGTGCCAGCAGTCCCTTCTACGGCAGCGCGAACACCGGGGAGCTGTTTTTT
CDR3: CASSPFYGSANTGELFF

size: .
V: TRBV5-4
D: TRBD2
J: TRBJ2-5
DNA: TGTGCCAGCAGCACCGGGACTAGCAAAGAGACCCAGTACTTC
CDR3: CASSTGTSKETQYF